The rows below give T cell receptor beta chains drawn from one sample of a study of breast tumors, draining lymph nodes, adjacent tissues. TCRdb redid the calling of the multiplex PCR reads with MiXCR, one entry per CDR3 protein. This sample has under 300,000 distinct CDR3 sequences, with approximately 36% found just once. The sample was axillary lymph node tissue. The source of these receptors is a female donor with breast cancer. Some clones in this sample may be carry-over from other donors' samples. Both conserved end residues are part of each CDR3. D genes are given only for firm matches. Not all rows give a size; the values are once, few, many and, for expanded clones, a class.

D gene | J gene | V gene | clone size | CDR3 DNA | CDR3 protein
TRBD2 | TRBJ2-7 | TRBV15 | many | TGTGCCACCAGCAGCTTCGGGACTAGCGGATCCTACGAGCAGTACTTC | CATSSFGTSGSYEQYF
TRBD1 | TRBJ1-1 | TRBV12-3/TRBV12-4 | few | TGTGCCAGCAGCGGGACAGGGGACACTGAAGCTTTCTTT | CASSGTGDTEAFF
. | TRBJ2-5 | TRBV20-1 | many | TGCAGTGCTAGATCCCAAGAGACCCAGTACTTC | CSARSQETQYF
. | TRBJ2-5 | TRBV25-1 | . | . | CASSLLICASRSGETQYF
TRBD2 | TRBJ2-2 | TRBV7-2 | . | TGTGCCAGCAGCTTAGTCGGGGGGGCCTCCACCGGGGAGCTGTTTTTT | CASSLVGGASTGELFF
. | TRBJ1-1 | TRBV2 | . | TGTGCCAGCACGTTAGGGGCCAAGAACACTGAAGCTTTCTTT | CASTLGAKNTEAFF
. | TRBJ1-5 | TRBV25-1 | many | TGTGCCAGCAGTGACGGTAATCAGCCCCAGCATTTT | CASSDGNQPQHF
TRBD1 | TRBJ2-1 | TRBV7-6 | . | TGTGCCAGCAGCAGAGGGACAGGGAGTTGGAATGAGCAGTTCTTC | CASSRGTGSWNEQFF
TRBD1 | TRBJ1-5 | TRBV12-3/TRBV12-4 | many | TGTGCCAGCAGCCGGGACAGTATCAATCAGCCCCAGCATTTT | CASSRDSINQPQHF
TRBD1 | TRBJ1-3 | TRBV5-8 | many | TGTGCCAGCAGTTCCGGGACAGGTGCTTCTGGAAACACCATATATTTT | CASSSGTGASGNTIYF
. | TRBJ1-2 | TRBV9 | many | TGTGCCAGCAGCGGGGGGGCCGCGACCTACTATGGCTACACCTTC | CASSGGAATYYGYTF
TRBD2 | TRBJ2-3 | TRBV9 | many | TGTGCCAGCAGCGTAGGCCCAGCGGGAGATGCAGATACGCAGTATTTT | CASSVGPAGDADTQYF
. | TRBJ2-7 | TRBV20-1 | many | TGCAGTGCTAGCCAGGGTAGCGACGAGCAGTACTTC | CSASQGSDEQYF
TRBD2 | TRBJ2-5 | TRBV20-1 | . | TGCAGTGCTAGTCCGGGACTAGCGGAAGAGACCCAGTACTTC | CSASPGLAEETQYF
TRBD1 | TRBJ1-6 | TRBV20-1 | . | TGCAGTGCCCCCAGGGGGCGTAATTCACCCCTCCACTTT | CSAPRGRNSPLHF
. | TRBJ2-5 | TRBV12-5 | . | TGTGCCAGCAGTCCCGGGGGAGTTGAAGAGACCCAGTACTTC | CASSPGGVEETQYF
. | TRBJ2-3 | TRBV19 | many | TGTGCCAGTAGTAAAGGACAGTTGAGTATAGATACGCAGTATTTT | CASSKGQLSIDTQYF
TRBD2 | TRBJ2-7 | TRBV20-1 | many | TGCAGTGCTAGAGGGCGGGGGGGCGAGCAGTACTTC | CSARGRGGEQYF
. | TRBJ1-5 | TRBV10-3 | many | TGTGCCATCAGTGAGTCAATTAGCAATCAGCCCCAGCATTTT | CAISESISNQPQHF
. | TRBJ2-6 | TRBV6-5 | few | TGTGCCAGCAGTTATGGGACTGGACGGAACTCTGGGGCCAACGTCCTGACTTTC | CASSYGTGRNSGANVLTF
TRBD1 | TRBJ2-7 | TRBV24-1 | many | TGTGCCACCAGTGATTTGGGGACAGCCCATCCCGCCTCCTACGAGCAGTACTTC | CATSDLGTAHPASYEQYF
. | TRBJ2-3 | TRBV3-1 | . | TGTGCCAGCAGCCAAGATAGGGGGACCCGGGGCTGGAATGAGCAGTATTTT | CASSQDRGTRGWNEQYF
. | TRBJ2-1 | TRBV6-2/TRBV6-3 | . | TGTGCCAGCAGTTTGGCGGGGCACAATGAGCAGTTCTTC | CASSLAGHNEQFF
. | TRBJ1-3 | TRBV9 | many | TGTGCCAGCAGCCCACTGTCAGGGACCTCTGGAAACACCATATATTTT | CASSPLSGTSGNTIYF
TRBD1 | TRBJ2-3 | TRBV11-3 | many | TGTGCCAGCAGCTTGGACAGGCGATACACAGATACGCAGTATTTT | CASSLDRRYTDTQYF
. | TRBJ1-5 | TRBV6-1 | many | TGTGCCAGCAGCTCAGCTAGCAATCAGCCCCAGCATTTT | CASSSASNQPQHF
TRBD1 | TRBJ2-1 | TRBV24-1 | many | TGTGCCACCAGTGACCAGGGACAGGGGGCATTCGAGCAGTTCTTC | CATSDQGQGAFEQFF
. | TRBJ2-7 | TRBV27 | . | TGTGCCAGCAGCGCGGCAGTGTCCTACGAGCAGTACTTC | CASSAAVSYEQYF
. | TRBJ2-7 | TRBV14 | many | TGTGCCAGCAGCCATGGGACGTCCCGGGACGAGCAGTACTTC | CASSHGTSRDEQYF
TRBD2 | TRBJ2-1 | TRBV4-3 | few | TGCGCCAGCAGCCCAGAGGCGGGGGGGGGGAGGTACAATGAGCAGTTCTTC | CASSPEAGGGRYNEQFF
TRBD1 | TRBJ2-1 | TRBV29-1 | . | TGCAGCGTTTCCGGGACAGGGGATGGAAATGAGCAGTTCTTC | CSVSGTGDGNEQFF